This T cell receptor beta chain originates from a study of CD8 T cells in ankylosing spondylitis (dated by TCRdb to 2017 to 2019). For context, the study as a whole: The study set out to find disease-linked TCR variants by profiling T cell receptor beta repertoires in ankylosing spondylitis patients and healthy donors. In total, the full study cohort was made up of 110 or so healthy donors and about two dozen ankylosing spondylitis patients. Samples of peripheral blood were taken, and for ankylosing spondylitis patients, synovial fluid was collected as well. Findings and caveats that apply to the study as a whole: Some motif variants had previously been reported in the synovial fluid and blood of reactive arthritis patients, which suggests shared mechanisms of disease initiation. The disease-linked clones were reported as significantly enriched in matched synovial fluid samples from ankylosing spondylitis patients. Blood from ankylosing spondylitis patients appeared to be characterized by a TCR beta motif composed of eight highly homologous amino acid variants. In peripheral blood, the disease-linked clones were found at relatively low frequencies and had a CD8+ phenotype.

This sample was sequenced with an Illumina HiSeq 2500. Quantitative 5'-RACE with molecular barcodes was used to prepare TCR beta libraries. As for the authors' bioinformatics: A new computational method based on a probabilistic model of VDJ rearrangement was used to identify disease-linked TCR variants. Using fastp at Q25 and MiXCR, TCRdb reprocessed the public reads and kept productive beta chains. CDR3 protein sequences are deduplicated, and each keeps its most common genes and DNA. The V and J calls reflect TCRdb's pipeline rather than the authors' work. The sample table holds roughly 180,000 distinct CDR3 sequences, of which 9.5% to 15% were seen once. The leading ten clones occupy 16% of the sample. Sequences SGDLS (CDR1) and YYNGEE (CDR2) are obtained from the germline V gene. V is cut by 7 bases and J by 3 bases, and the space between the germline ends is 14 bases. The CDR3 sequence holds 13 residues, the cysteine and phenylalanine included. Only CDR3 DNA remains: 39 bases, in frame from the first base.

This clonotype was counted a few times. Its antigen is still unknown. The input lacks base qualities; no much larger clone sits a single base away. The receptor comes from a male donor with ankylosing spondylitis or in good health (not recorded which). Material: blood, either unsorted or a sorted T cell fraction (not recorded which). The V and J segments used are TRBV9 and TRBJ2-7, with no reliable assignment of the D segment. The CDR3 corresponds to CASSSTFSYEQYF. The DNA reads as follows: TGTGCCAGCTCCTCGACATTCAGCTACGAGCAGTACTTC.